Following are 31 T cell receptor beta chains from one sample sequenced in a study of metastatic and nonmetastatic thyroid tumors. From the PCR reads, TCRdb re-called clones with MiXCR. The sample yields 21,000 or so clones, 9% to 15% seen once. No patient had received any treatment before thyroid surgery. What was sequenced was blood. These TCRs come from a male donor with papillary thyroid cancer or a benign thyroid nodule (not recorded which). Some clones in this sample may be carry-over from other donors' samples.

By its share, this clone is medium-sized (0.01 to 0.1%). V is TRBV6-1 and J is TRBJ2-3; D call uncertain. The germline V gene has CDR1 MNHNS and CDR2 SASEGT. V gave up 4 bases and J gave up 2 bases, with 1 base separating them. The CDR3 consists of 11 residues. This CDR3 is CASSVTDTQYF. The CDR3, as DNA: TGTGCCAGCAGTGTCACAGATACGCAGTATTTT.

This clone is deemed medium-sized. The gene calls are TRBV28 and TRBJ2-3, with D maybe TRBD2 (5 bases). This CDR3 contains 15 residues. Per germline, CDR1 MDHEN and CDR2 SYDVKM. The germline V and J ends were trimmed by 8 bases and 1 base, with 16 bases remaining between them. The CDR3 region is CASFPPGVGTDTQYF. The CDR3 DNA is TGTGCCAGCTTTCCCCCCGGGGTCGGCACAGATACGCAGTATTTT.

In this sample, this clone turned up a few times. The chain carries TRBV6-2 or TRBV6-3 and TRBJ2-1, with 7 positions matching TRBD1. The trim removed 4 bases at V and 10 bases at J, leaving 13 bases unmatched. The germline gives CDR1 MNHEY, CDR2 SVGEGT. The CDR3 is 15 residues long. The chain's CDR3 is CASSSRQGGQLEQFF. DNA of the CDR3: TGTGCCAGCAGTTCTAGACAGGGTGGACAATTAGAGCAGTTCTTC.

This clone was observed at least ten times. The chain recombines TRBV15 with TRBJ2-7, with D perhaps matching TRBD1 (6 bases). Trimming took 0 bases from V and 3 from J, leaving 9 bases between them. Looked up from germline, CDR1 is LNHNV and CDR2 is YYDKDF (reference sequence). The CDR3 runs 14 residues. The CDR3 sequence is CATSRDRGSYEQYF. The CDR3 DNA is TGTGCCACCAGCAGAGACAGGGGAAGCTACGAGCAGTACTTC.

CDR3 sequence (DNA): TGTGCCAGTAGTTACCGTGGGACCGGCCCTGGAAACACCATATATTTT. Its translation: CASSYRGTGPGNTIYF. This sequence joins TRBV19 and TRBJ1-3, with D possibly matching TRBD1 (5 bases). CDR1 is LNHDA and CDR2 is SQIVND in the germline V gene (reference sequence). The CDR3 contains 16 residues. Between the trimmed V and J ends, which lost 5 bases and 2 bases, there was a span of 16 bases.

This clone has a count of ten or more. The chain is built from TRBV20-1 and TRBJ1-4, with D perhaps TRBD1 (6 bases). Trimming pared 5 bases from V and 0 bases from J, leaving 10 bases between. CDR1 DFQATT and CDR2 SNEGSKA come from the germline V gene (reference sequence). This CDR3 contains 14 residues. CDR3 sequence reads: CSAPRQATNEKLFF. Written as DNA, the CDR3 is TGCAGTGCTCCGAGACAGGCAACTAATGAAAAACTGTTTTTT.

A few counts support this clone. This chain uses TRBV6-1 with TRBJ2-5; 8 positions match TRBD2. The CDR3 is 15 amino acids. Per the germline V gene, CDR1 is MNHNS and CDR2 is SASEGT. The trim removed 11 bases at V and 1 base at J, leaving 12 bases unmatched. The CDR3 loop reads CAAGGLGTSQETQYF. CDR3 in DNA: TGTGCCGCGGGTGGTTTAGGGACTAGCCAAGAGACCCAGTACTTC.

This clone was seen at least ten times. The rearrangement links TRBV2 to TRBJ1-1; TRBD1 aligns across 9 bases. Trimming cost V 6 bases and J 1 base; bases outside gene matches: 3. Per germline, CDR1 SNHLY and CDR2 FYNNEI. There are 14 residues in the CDR3. CDR3 sequence: CASRTGGRNTEAFF. The CDR3 nucleotides read TGTGCCAGCAGGACAGGGGGGCGGAACACTGAAGCTTTCTTT.

This clone was counted a few times. The V and J genes are TRBV28 and TRBJ2-3, with 7 bases lining up with TRBD1. V shed 7 bases and J 3 bases; nucleotides not matched to a gene: 19. Germline V lookup: CDR1 MDHEN, CDR2 SYDVKM. The CDR3 covers 18 residues. CDR3: CASITQGTAFFGTDTQYF. Here the CDR3 DNA reads TGTGCCAGCATCACACAGGGGACGGCGTTTTTCGGGACAGATACGCAGTATTTT.

Ten or more counts support this clone. This chain uses TRBV5-6 with TRBJ1-3, with D possibly matching TRBD1 (5 bases). Germline CDR1 reads SGHDT; CDR2 reads YYEEEE. The CDR3 extends over 16 amino acids. V lost 3 bases and J 0 bases, leaving 13 bases between the germline ends. This CDR3 reads CASSYRAGTSGNTIYF. In nucleotides, the CDR3 is TGTGCCAGCAGCTACCGCGCAGGGACCTCTGGAAACACCATATATTTT.

This chain connects TRBV24-1 to TRBJ1-2; D call uncertain. The V gene lost 4 bases and the J gene lost 0 bases, with 20 bases spanning the gap. This CDR3 region has 18 residues. The germline V gene encodes CDR1 KGHDR and CDR2 SFDVKD. The CDR3 is CATSEPNRTPPSNYGYTF. For the CDR3, the DNA is TGTGCCACCAGTGAACCTAATAGGACTCCACCCTCTAACTATGGCTACACCTTC.

This clone appeared many times. The rearrangement uses TRBV20-1 and TRBJ1-5; possibly TRBD1 for D (6 bases). The V and J ends lost 6 bases and 2 bases respectively, with 14 bases between them. This CDR3 has 14 residues. Germline values: CDR1 DFQATT, CDR2 SNEGSKA (reference sequence). CDR3 sequence: CSASTGLGNQPQHF. For the CDR3, the DNA is TGCAGTGCCTCCACAGGGCTCGGCAATCAGCCCCAGCATTTT.

CDR3 sequence: CASSYRAGQGAHEQYF. As DNA, the CDR3 is TGTGCCAGCAGTTACCGGGCGGGACAGGGCGCCCACGAGCAGTACTTC. The genes are TRBV6-5 and TRBJ2-7, with 9 nucleotides matching TRBD1. This CDR3 has 16 residues. V was pared by 2 bases and J by 5 bases, with 10 bases of the junction left unmatched. Germline assignment: CDR1 MNHEY and CDR2 SVGAGI.

The rearrangement links TRBV6-1 to TRBJ1-6; D gene uncertain. V was trimmed by 2 bases and J by 8 bases, leaving 10 bases between them. CDR1 MNHNS and CDR2 SASEGT come from the germline V gene. The length of the CDR3 is 14 residues. The chain's CDR3 is CASSENPVHSPLHF. CDR3 bases: TGTGCCAGCAGTGAAAATCCAGTACATTCACCCCTCCACTTT.

Judged by abundance, this clone is medium-sized. The J gene is TRBJ2-7, the V gene TRBV6-1; maybe TRBD1 (6 bases). The CDR3 spans 14 residues. The V gene lost 6 bases and the J gene lost 5 bases, with 17 bases spanning the gap. In germline, CDR1 is MNHNS, CDR2 SASEGT. This chain's CDR3 is CASSGPPTGNEQYF. For the CDR3, the DNA is TGTGCCAGCAGCGGACCCCCCACAGGGAACGAGCAGTACTTC.

This clone was seen a handful of times. CDR3 sequence: CASSRQTHGYTF. CDR3 in DNA: TGTGCCAGCAGTCGTCAGACTCATGGCTACACCTTC. This chain links TRBV28 with TRBJ1-2; D unresolved. Trimming cost V 5 bases and J 6 bases, with 10 bases left between them. This CDR3 has 12 amino acids. Germline assignment: CDR1 MDHEN and CDR2 SYDVKM.

About this clone: Other DNA sequences in this sample translate to the same CDR3. The V call is TRBV5-5, the J call TRBJ1-1, with D possibly matching TRBD1 (6 bases). V lost 4 bases, J lost 2 bases, and 18 bases lay in between. This CDR3 spans 16 amino acids. Germline loops: CDR1 SGHKS, CDR2 YYEKEE (reference sequence). CDR3 DNA sequence: TGTGCCAGCAGCCTCCTGGGGGGGGGCAGTAACACTGAAGCTTTCTTT. Encoded protein: CASSLLGGGSNTEAFF.

This clone was seen at least ten times. The rearrangement uses TRBV25-1 and TRBJ1-6; D is ambiguous. The CDR3 has 11 amino acids. Germline V lookup: CDR1 MGHDK, CDR2 SYGVNS. V gave up 3 bases and J gave up 16 bases, with 10 bases separating them. The CDR3 DNA reads TGTGCCAGCAGTGACGACCGAAAACTCCACTTT. Translated: CASSDDRKLHF.

This chain uses TRBV12-3 or TRBV12-4 with TRBJ1-2, with 8 bases aligning to TRBD1. The CDR3 sequence is 12 residues long. V was pared by 4 bases and J by 8 bases, with 3 bases of the junction left unmatched. The CDR3 DNA follows: TGTGCCAGCAGTTCCTACAGGGGGGGCTACACCTTC. Its translation is CASSSYRGGYTF.

This clone is medium-sized. The rearrangement joins TRBV6-1 to TRBJ2-7; 9 bases map to TRBD1. V trimming: 1 base; J trimming: 5 bases; junction bases outside the gene matches: 6. Germline loops: CDR1 MNHNS, CDR2 SASEGT. The CDR3 loop spans 15 amino acids. In nucleotides, the CDR3 is TGTGCCAGCAGTGAAGGGACAGGGGAGAGCAACGAGCAGTACTTC. Protein product: CASSEGTGESNEQYF.

This clone was seen repeatedly, ten times or more. The gene calls are TRBV20-1 and TRBJ2-7, with D tentatively TRBD1 (6 bases). The CDR3 is made up of 21 amino acids. Trimming removed 3 bases from V and 1 base from J, with 34 bases in between. Germline loops: CDR1 DFQATT, CDR2 SNEGSKA (reference sequence). In DNA, the CDR3 is TGCAGTGCTAGCCCGCAATTCAATCCGGCGGACAGCCCCTTTACTTCCTACGAGCAGTACTTC. Encoded protein: CSASPQFNPADSPFTSYEQYF.

In this sample, this clone is medium-sized. This chain connects TRBV24-1 to TRBJ2-7; TRBD1 matches 9 bases. The CDR3 runs to 14 residues. Germline-derived CDR1 and CDR2 are KGHDR and SFDVKD. J gave up 6 bases and V 2 bases, and 4 bases lay outside the gene matches. CDR3 region: CATSDSGTGSEQYF. CDR3 nucleotide sequence: TGTGCCACCAGTGATTCCGGGACAGGGAGCGAGCAGTACTTC.

This clone is medium-sized in the sample. The chain has TRBV6-4 and TRBJ2-2, with TRBD1 matching over 10 bases. The CDR3 is 17 amino acids. The germline V gene has CDR1 MRHNA and CDR2 SNTAGT. J was trimmed by 3 bases and V by 0 bases; bases with no gene match: 4. CDR3 residues: CASSDSQDRGDTGELFF. CDR3 DNA: TGTGCCAGCAGTGACTCCCAGGACAGGGGGGACACCGGGGAGCTGTTTTTT.

This clone came up many times. A much larger clone lies one base from this, so it may be a read error. The rearrangement joins TRBV11-2 to TRBJ2-3; D might be TRBD2 (6 bases). CDR1 SGHAT and CDR2 FQNNGV come from the germline V gene. The V end lost 4 bases, the J end lost 2 bases, and 19 bases lay between the germline ends. This CDR3 is built from 17 residues. CDR3: CASSSAFERAPTDTQYF. CDR3 coding DNA: TGTGCCAGCAGCTCGGCATTCGAGCGGGCACCCACAGATACGCAGTATTTT.

In its sample, this clone was seen many times. The rearrangement uses TRBV10-3 and TRBJ2-5, with 9 bases lining up with TRBD2. CDR1 ENHRY and CDR2 SYGVKD come from the germline V gene. Losses at the gene ends were 3 bases for V and 3 bases for J; bases not matched to a gene: 8. The CDR3 spans 16 residues. In nucleotides, the CDR3 is TGTGCCATCAGTGAACCTCGACTAGCGGTTAAAGAGACCCAGTACTTC. Its translation: CAISEPRLAVKETQYF.

This clone was picked up many times. The chain uses TRBV20-1 and TRBJ2-1; 15 bases are a match to TRBD2. There are 15 residues in the CDR3. CDR1 and CDR2 from the germline V gene are DFQATT and SNEGSKA (reference sequence). With V trimmed by 5 bases and J by 9 bases, 8 bases remained unmatched. The CDR3 spells CSASPGLAGGAEQFF. CDR3 nucleotide sequence: TGCAGTGCTTCCCCGGGACTAGCGGGAGGAGCTGAGCAGTTCTTC.

This clone was seen only a few times. V and J are TRBV6-5 and TRBJ2-1; 14 bases agree with TRBD2. CDR1 and CDR2 (germline): MNHEY, SVGAGI. After removal of 0 bases from V and 4 bases from J, the junction contained 2 bases not matched to a gene. CDR3 length: 17 residues. CDR3 coding DNA: TGTGCCAGCAGTTACTCGGGACTAGCGGGGGTTTACAATGAGCAGTTCTTC. Amino acid sequence: CASSYSGLAGVYNEQFF.

This clone occurred many times. The V call is TRBV18, the J call TRBJ1-1; unclear D gene. The V and J ends lost 2 bases and 1 base respectively, with 5 bases between them. The CDR3 consists of 13 residues. CDR1 KGHSH and CDR2 LQKENI come from the germline V gene. CDR3 loop: CASSPMGNTEAFF. CDR3 bases: TGTGCCAGCTCACCAATGGGGAACACTGAAGCTTTCTTT.

This clone was recorded only once. Its ends do not fully match the called genes, so a read error is possible. The chain has TRBV19 and TRBJ1-5; 8 bases align to TRBD1. CDR1 is LNHDA, CDR2 SQIVND, per germline (reference sequence). This CDR3 contains 16 residues. DNA of the CDR3: TGTGCCAGTGGTATAGGTGGTGGACAGGGCTCCCAGCCCCAGCATTTT. Protein sequence: CASGIGGGQGSQPQHF.

Many counts were recorded for this clone. The chain is built from TRBV2 and TRBJ2-7; D remains unclear. Germline V lookup: CDR1 SNHLY, CDR2 FYNNEI. This CDR3 is 15 amino acids long. V shed 6 bases and J shed 3 bases, with 18 bases lying between them. DNA of the CDR3: TGTGCCAGCAGGGAGCTGGCACCGAATATCTACGAGCAGTACTTC. This encodes CASRELAPNIYEQYF. Full variable domain (rest looked up from reference TRBV2 and TRBJ2-7): EPEVTQTPSHQVTQMGQEVILRCVPISNHLYFYWYRQILGQKVEFLVSFYNNEISEKSEIFDDQFSVERPDGSNFTLKIRSTKLEDSAMYFCASRELAPNIYEQYFGPGTRLTVT.

At least ten counts were recorded for this clone. The rearrangement links TRBV7-8 to TRBJ1-2; maybe TRBD1 (6 bases). This CDR3 contains 14 residues. Germline lookup yields CDR1 SGHVS and CDR2 FQNEAQ. The V end was cut by 5 bases, the J end by 7 bases, with 17 bases between. CDR3 sequence: CASSLSRGAIGYTF. The CDR3 nucleotides read TGTGCCAGCAGCCTTAGCAGGGGCGCGATTGGCTACACCTTC.